Following are 31 T cell receptor beta chains from one sample sequenced in a study of T-cell reconstitution after alpha-beta-depleted transplantation in children. For TCRbeta, the library was prepared with unique molecular identifiers. Via MiXCR, TCRdb re-called the PCR reads, giving one row per CDR3 protein. In the table there are around 440,000 distinct CDR3 sequences, about 17% of which are singletons. This material consisted of PBMCs, mostly from graft donor cells, taken 360 days after TCRalphabeta/CD19-depleted stem cell transplant. The receptor set was obtained from a boy under three years old who had a stem cell transplant for Wiskott-Aldrich syndrome, so the T cells may come from the graft donor.

This clonotype occurred many times. The chain recombines TRBV5-1 with TRBJ2-1; 9 nucleotides align to TRBD2. The CDR3 has 16 amino acids. Germline CDR1 reads SGHRS; CDR2 reads YFSETQ. After removal of 2 bases from V and 2 bases from J, the junction contained 5 bases not matched to a gene. CDR3 bases: TGCGCCAGCAGCTTCACTAGCGGGCGTCCCTACAATGAGCAGTTCTTC. It is translated as CASSFTSGRPYNEQFF.

The chain has TRBV10-3 and TRBJ1-1; no clear D. The CDR3 sequence is 12 residues long. Between the trimmed V and J ends, which lost 6 bases and 5 bases, there was a span of 10 bases. CDR1 and CDR2 from the germline V gene are ENHRY and SYGVKD. For the CDR3, the DNA is TGTGCCATCAGCGCTTTGGGGACTGAAGCTTTCTTT. Translation gives CAISALGTEAFF.

The V call is TRBV7-6, the J call TRBJ2-4; 7 bases map to TRBD2. This CDR3 region has 16 residues. The ends lost 1 base at V and 9 bases at J; junction bases unmatched: 12. Germline V lookup: CDR1 SGHVS, CDR2 FNYEAQ. This CDR3 is CASSLEFGGSASIQYF. In DNA, the CDR3 is TGTGCCAGCAGCTTAGAGTTCGGCGGGAGTGCGAGCATTCAGTACTTC.

CDR3 region: CASSFGLADDTDTQYF. DNA for the CDR3: TGCGCCAGCAGCTTTGGACTAGCGGACGACACAGATACGCAGTATTTT. The rearrangement uses TRBV5-1 and TRBJ2-3; 10 bases are a match to TRBD2. The CDR3 covers 16 residues. V gave up 2 bases and J gave up 2 bases; unmatched junction bases: 5. The germline V gene encodes CDR1 SGHRS and CDR2 YFSETQ.

This clonotype occurred a few times. The rearrangement links TRBV24-1 to TRBJ2-6; TRBD2 is a possible D gene (5 bases). V lost 5 bases, J lost 4 bases, and 14 bases lay in between. The germline V gene has CDR1 KGHDR and CDR2 SFDVKD. The CDR3 totals 16 residues. Here the CDR3 reads CATSGVSTGGANVLTF. CDR3 nucleotides: TGTGCCACCAGTGGGGTCTCCACGGGAGGGGCCAACGTCCTGACTTTC.

This clonotype has more than one count but fewer than ten. This chain links TRBV11-2 with TRBJ2-3; TRBD2 aligns across 7 bases. Trimming took 3 bases from V and 0 from J; bases not matched to a gene: 12. The length of the CDR3 is 18 residues. CDR1 is SGHAT, CDR2 FQNNGV, per germline. The CDR3 nucleotides read TGTGCCAGCAGCTTCCCTAGCGGAAACTTTAAAAGCACAGATACGCAGTATTTT. Protein sequence: CASSFPSGNFKSTDTQYF.

This clonotype has just a few counts. The gene calls are TRBV5-1 and TRBJ2-4, with TRBD2 matching 10 bases. With V trimmed by 0 bases and J by 3 bases, 9 bases remained unmatched. CDR3 length equals 18 residues. The germline CDR1 and CDR2 sequences are SGHRS and YFSETQ. The DNA of the CDR3 is TGCGCCAGCAGCTTGGGGACTAGCGGAGGGCCCTTCAAAAACATTCAGTACTTC. Translated: CASSLGTSGGPFKNIQYF.

The chain is built from TRBV20-1 and TRBJ2-1; weak D call: TRBD1 (7 bases). The CDR3 runs 17 residues. Germline lookup yields CDR1 DFQATT and CDR2 SNEGSKA (reference sequence). V lost 3 bases to trimming and J lost 1 base, with 19 bases between them. This CDR3 is CSASGLNRDRSYNEQFF. CDR3 bases: TGCAGTGCTAGTGGACTAAATCGGGACAGATCCTACAATGAGCAGTTCTTC.

This chain's CDR3 is CASSIHGSSYEQYF. CDR3 nucleotide sequence: TGTGCCAGCAGTATACACGGGAGCTCCTACGAGCAGTACTTC. The chain employs TRBV28 and TRBJ2-7; the D gene is possibly TRBD2 (6 bases). The germline V and J ends were trimmed by 5 bases and 0 bases, with 11 bases remaining between them. The CDR3 covers 14 residues. CDR1 MDHEN and CDR2 SYDVKM come from the germline V gene.

This clonotype has a handful of counts. V is TRBV20-1 and J is TRBJ1-2; D call uncertain. With 0 bases removed from V and 4 bases from J, the gap between germline ends came to 9 bases. The CDR3 contains 13 residues. Germline V gene lookup returns CDR1 DFQATT and CDR2 SNEGSKA (reference sequence). CDR3 coding DNA: TGCAGTGCTAGAGATGAGGACGGCTATGGCTACACCTTC. Its protein is CSARDEDGYGYTF.

This clonotype was seen many times. V gene TRBV29-1 combines with J gene TRBJ2-2; 11 bases are shared with TRBD2. Germline V lookup: CDR1 SQVTM, CDR2 ANQGSEA. J gave up 7 bases and V 6 bases, and 1 base lay outside the gene matches. This CDR3 is built from 12 residues. The CDR3 DNA is TGCAGCGTCGGACTAGCGGGCGGGGAGCTGTTTTTT. Translation: CSVGLAGGELFF.

The gene calls are TRBV12-3 or TRBV12-4 and TRBJ2-3; 12 bases are a match to TRBD2. The CDR3 sequence is 16 residues long. The junction had 6 bases not matched to a gene; V was cut back by 7 bases and J by 1 base. CDR3 DNA sequence: TGTGCCAGCACCCGACTAGCGGGAGTAGGCACAGATACGCAGTATTTT. Its translation is CASTRLAGVGTDTQYF.

This clonotype was seen a handful of times. The chain joins TRBV6-1 to TRBJ2-4, with D perhaps assigned TRBD1 or TRBD2 (5 bases each). Germline CDR1 reads MNHNS; CDR2 reads SASEGT. This CDR3 has 13 residues. V gave up 4 bases and J gave up 9 bases, with 13 bases separating them. CDR3 DNA: TGTGCCAGCAGTGGAAATGGGGGTGGCATTCAGTACTTC. It translates to CASSGNGGGIQYF.

V usage is TRBV18 and J usage is TRBJ2-5; D gene unclear. Germline CDR1 is KGHSH and CDR2 is LQKENI. The CDR3 contains 13 residues. V was pared by 1 base and J by 2 bases, with 5 bases between. CDR3 nucleotides: TGTGCCAGCTCACCACGAAGGCAAGAGACCCAGTACTTC. The encoded protein is CASSPRRQETQYF.

This clonotype showed up just a few times. This chain's CDR3 is CASSELHTGGYEQYF. CDR3 sequence (DNA): TGTGCCAGCAGTGAACTACACACGGGGGGCTACGAGCAGTACTTC. The chain carries TRBV2 and TRBJ2-7, with 7 positions matching TRBD2. The CDR3 runs to 15 residues. The V gene end was trimmed by 2 bases and the J gene end by 3 bases; junction bases not matched to a gene: 7. The germline V gene encodes CDR1 SNHLY and CDR2 FYNNEI. Based on the CDR3 plus reference TRBV2 and TRBJ2-7, the full variable domain is EPEVTQTPSHQVTQMGQEVILRCVPISNHLYFYWYRQILGQKVEFLVSFYNNEISEKSEIFDDQFSVERPDGSNFTLKIRSTKLEDSAMYFCASSELHTGGYEQYFGPGTRLTVT.

In its sample, this clonotype was seen a few times. V is TRBV12-3 or TRBV12-4 and J is TRBJ2-6, with D perhaps being TRBD1 or TRBD2 (5 bases each). V lost 8 bases and J 4 bases, leaving 9 bases between the germline ends. This CDR3 contains 13 residues. The CDR3 DNA is TGTGCCAGCCGAGGGACCGGGGCCAACGTCCTGACTTTC. Translation gives CASRGTGANVLTF.

The sample holds a few counts of this clonotype. The CDR3 loop reads CSALTRGLAETQYF. DNA of the CDR3: TGCAGTGCCTTGACCAGGGGGCTGGCGGAGACCCAGTACTTC. The chain carries TRBV20-1 and TRBJ2-5; TRBD1 matches 8 bases. The V segment lost 6 bases and the J segment 5 bases; nucleotides outside the gene matches: 11. This CDR3 comprises 14 residues. In germline, CDR1 is DFQATT, CDR2 SNEGSKA (reference sequence).

This clonotype was seen only a few times. This chain connects TRBV13 to TRBJ1-4, with a weak D call TRBD1 (5 bases). V lost 3 bases, J lost 8 bases, and 13 bases lay in between. This CDR3 comprises 14 residues. The germline V gene has CDR1 PRHDT and CDR2 FYEKMQ (reference sequence). The CDR3: CASSFGTGAEKLFF. The CDR3 nucleotides are TGTGCCAGCAGCTTCGGGACGGGAGCAGAAAAACTGTTTTTT.

In its sample, this clonotype was seen a few times. The chain is built from TRBV29-1 and TRBJ2-1; TRBD2 matches at 9 bases. Trimming at V came to 7 bases and at J to 12 bases, leaving 1 base not matched to a gene. Germline lookup yields CDR1 SQVTM and CDR2 ANQGSEA. The CDR3 length is 9 residues. The DNA of the CDR3 is TGCAGCGGCGGGGGGGGGCAGTTCTTC. This sequence encodes CSGGGGQFF.

This clonotype was counted a few times. V usage is TRBV20-1 and J usage is TRBJ1-1; D gene uncertain. The V end was cut by 2 bases, the J end by 0 bases, with 4 bases between. Germline V gene data show CDR1 as DFQATT and CDR2 as SNEGSKA (reference sequence). This CDR3 is built from 12 residues. The CDR3 coding sequence is TGCAGTGCTAGAAGGCTGAACACTGAAGCTTTCTTT. Translation gives CSARRLNTEAFF.

This clonotype has just a few counts. The chain combines TRBV7-2 with TRBJ2-5; TRBD2 aligns across 10 bases. Trimming took 7 bases from V and 4 from J; bases not matched to a gene: 12. This CDR3 is built from 16 residues. The germline CDR1 and CDR2 sequences are SGHTA and FQGNSA. The CDR3 spells CASTPERGGVRETQYF. CDR3 nucleotide sequence: TGTGCCAGCACCCCCGAGCGGGGGGGCGTAAGAGAGACCCAGTACTTC.

The V and J genes are TRBV9 and TRBJ1-3; weak D call: TRBD1 (5 bases). Germline values: CDR1 SGDLS, CDR2 YYNGEE. The CDR3 has 17 amino acids. Trimming took off 2 bases at V and 0 bases at J, with 15 bases between the two ends. The CDR3 reads CASSVGHGAASGNTIYF. DNA of the CDR3: TGTGCCAGCAGCGTGGGGCATGGGGCGGCCTCTGGAAACACCATATATTTT.

This clonotype occurred a few times. This chain joins TRBV11-2 and TRBJ2-3, with 12 bases that match TRBD2. V was pared by 5 bases and J by 7 bases, with 16 bases of the junction left unmatched. CDR3 size: 18 residues. From germline, CDR1 is SGHAT and CDR2 FQNNGV. CDR3 sequence: CASSKYPPGLAGGYTQYF. CDR3 nucleotides: TGTGCCAGCAGCAAGTACCCTCCGGGACTAGCGGGCGGGTATACGCAGTATTTT.

This clonotype showed up just a few times. This chain's CDR3 is CASSLASGRLTDTQYF. DNA for the CDR3: TGTGCCAGCAGCTTAGCGAGCGGGAGGCTCACAGATACGCAGTATTTT. The rearrangement links TRBV7-2 to TRBJ2-3; 9 nucleotides align to TRBD2. Germline CDR1 is SGHTA and CDR2 is FQGNSA. There are 16 residues in the CDR3. V shed 0 bases and J 2 bases; nucleotides not matched to a gene: 3.

This clonotype has a handful of counts. The chain employs TRBV10-3 and TRBJ2-4; 9 nucleotides align to TRBD1. The germline V gene encodes CDR1 ENHRY and CDR2 SYGVKD. The CDR3 has 15 amino acids. V shed 4 bases and J 4 bases; nucleotides not matched to a gene: 5. CDR3 DNA: TGTGCCATCAGTGCCCCGGGGACAGGGAAAAACATTCAGTACTTC. This gives the protein CAISAPGTGKNIQYF.

This clonotype was observed a handful of times. V usage is TRBV11-1 and J usage is TRBJ1-5, with D possibly TRBD1 on 6 matching bases. V gave up 1 base and J gave up 0 bases, with 16 bases separating them. Germline V CDR1 and CDR2: SGHAT, FQDESV (reference sequence). This CDR3 has 18 amino acids. CDR3: CASSLGTDSLFSNQPQHF. CDR3 nucleotides: TGTGCCAGCAGCTTAGGGACGGACAGTCTATTTAGCAATCAGCCCCAGCATTTT.

This clonotype was counted at least ten times. The chain has TRBV12-3 or TRBV12-4 and TRBJ2-1, with 11 nucleotides matching TRBD2. The V and J ends lost 3 bases and 3 bases, in that order; junction bases with no gene match: 4. The CDR3 length is 16 residues. DNA for the CDR3: TGTGCCAGCAGTTTGGTCGGACTAGCGGGCTACAATGAGCAGTTCTTC. Translation gives CASSLVGLAGYNEQFF.

This clonotype is labeled as medium-sized (0.01 to 0.1%). The chain carries TRBV7-9 and TRBJ2-5; D is perhaps TRBD1 or TRBD2 (5 bases each). Germline V gene lookup returns CDR1 SEHNR and CDR2 FQNEAQ (reference sequence). The CDR3 is made up of 15 amino acids. V lost 2 bases and J lost 4, with 14 bases in between. DNA of the CDR3: TGTGCCAGCAGCTTAAAAGGCTCAGGGAGAGAGACCCAGTACTTC. It codes for CASSLKGSGRETQYF.

This clonotype was picked up a small number of times. This rearrangement joins TRBV29-1 to TRBJ2-5; D might be TRBD2 (5 bases). CDR1 and CDR2 (germline): SQVTM, ANQGSEA. V dropped 7 bases and J dropped 6 bases, with 21 bases sitting between them. The CDR3 has 14 amino acids. CDR3 residues: CSALNRGGRKTQYF. DNA of the CDR3: TGCAGCGCCCTCAATCGCGGAGGAAGGAAGACCCAGTACTTC.

The chain links TRBV7-9 to TRBJ2-7; either TRBD1 or TRBD2 may fit D (5 bases each). The length of the CDR3 is 14 residues. V lost 3 bases to trimming and J lost 3 bases, with 12 bases between them. Germline CDR1 SEHNR, CDR2 FQNEAQ (reference sequence). The CDR3 DNA reads TGTGCCAGCAGCTTCCAGAGTGGGGGCTACGAGCAGTACTTC. Translating gives CASSFQSGGYEQYF.

This clonotype showed up just a few times. This sequence joins TRBV11-2 and TRBJ2-1; 8 bases are a match to TRBD1. The V gene's germline CDR1 is SGHAT and CDR2 FQNNGV. This CDR3 has 15 amino acids. Germline trimming cut 0 bases from V and 6 bases from J; bases unmatched to any gene: 4. CDR3 loop: CASSLDRGRVNEQFF. The CDR3 bases are TGTGCCAGCAGCTTAGACAGGGGGCGGGTCAATGAGCAGTTCTTC.